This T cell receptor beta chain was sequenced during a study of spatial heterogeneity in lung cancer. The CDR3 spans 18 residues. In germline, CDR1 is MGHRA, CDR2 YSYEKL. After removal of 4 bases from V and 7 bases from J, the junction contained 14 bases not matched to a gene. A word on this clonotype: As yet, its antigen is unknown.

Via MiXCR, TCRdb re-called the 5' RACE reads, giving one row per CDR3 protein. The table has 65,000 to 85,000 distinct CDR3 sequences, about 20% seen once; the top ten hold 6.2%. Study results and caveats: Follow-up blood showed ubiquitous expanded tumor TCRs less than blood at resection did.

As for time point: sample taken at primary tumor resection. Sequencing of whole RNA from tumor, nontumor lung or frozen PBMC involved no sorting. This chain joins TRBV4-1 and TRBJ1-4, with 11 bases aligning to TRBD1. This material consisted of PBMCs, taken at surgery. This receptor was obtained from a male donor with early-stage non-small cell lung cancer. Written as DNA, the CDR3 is TGCGCCAGCAGCCGAACCGGGACAGGGGGGGGAGAAGGTGAAAAACTGTTTTTT. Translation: CASSRTGTGGGEGEKLFF.